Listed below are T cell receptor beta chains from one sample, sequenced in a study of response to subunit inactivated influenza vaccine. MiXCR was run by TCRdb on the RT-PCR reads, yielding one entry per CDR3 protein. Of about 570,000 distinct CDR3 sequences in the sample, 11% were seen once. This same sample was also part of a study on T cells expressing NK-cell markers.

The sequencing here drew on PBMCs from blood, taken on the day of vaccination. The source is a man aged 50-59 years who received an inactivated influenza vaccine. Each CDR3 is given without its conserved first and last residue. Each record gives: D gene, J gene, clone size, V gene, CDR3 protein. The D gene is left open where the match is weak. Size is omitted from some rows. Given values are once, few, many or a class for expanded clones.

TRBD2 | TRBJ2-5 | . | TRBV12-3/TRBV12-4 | ASSLALAGGPGEQETQY
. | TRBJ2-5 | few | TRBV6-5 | ASSYGIGGQETQY
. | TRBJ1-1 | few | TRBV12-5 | ASGLVLGQGGTEAF
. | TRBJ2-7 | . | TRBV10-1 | ASSEATGIDEQY
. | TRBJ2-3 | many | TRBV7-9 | ASSLVDMTDTQY
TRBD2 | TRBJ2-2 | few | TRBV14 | ASSPRTSTGELF
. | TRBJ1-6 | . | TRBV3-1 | ASSLSWSPLH
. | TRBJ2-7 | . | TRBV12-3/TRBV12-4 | ASGGIIEQY
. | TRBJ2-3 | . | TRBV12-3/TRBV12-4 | ASSFVRDTQY
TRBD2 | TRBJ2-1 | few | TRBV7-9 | AGLLAGENLNEQF
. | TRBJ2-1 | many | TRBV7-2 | ASSLRDTYNEQF
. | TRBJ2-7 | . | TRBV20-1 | SARGPLVAAQY
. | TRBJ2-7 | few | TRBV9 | ASSPRAEELYEQY
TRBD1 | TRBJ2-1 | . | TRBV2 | ASPSAGGNEQF
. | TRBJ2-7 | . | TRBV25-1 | ASSVPGSYEQY
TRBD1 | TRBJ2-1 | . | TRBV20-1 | SASQGVANEQF
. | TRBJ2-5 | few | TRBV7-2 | ASSLGVAQY
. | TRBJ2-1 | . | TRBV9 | ASSDEGGSGDEQF
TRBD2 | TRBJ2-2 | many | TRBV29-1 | SAGLAGGTGELF
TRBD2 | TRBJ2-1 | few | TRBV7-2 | ASSSGGADNEQF
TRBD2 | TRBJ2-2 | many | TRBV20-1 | SARGVAGTGELF
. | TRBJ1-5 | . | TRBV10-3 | AISSGTQLD
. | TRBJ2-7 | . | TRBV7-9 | ASSLPGAEQY
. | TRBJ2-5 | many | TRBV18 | ASSPPGGRETQY
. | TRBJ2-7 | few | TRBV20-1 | SATFSSYEQY
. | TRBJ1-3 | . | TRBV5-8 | ASSLVWANSGNTIY
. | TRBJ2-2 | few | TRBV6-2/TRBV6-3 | ASSIRVGELF
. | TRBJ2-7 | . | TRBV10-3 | AISDPGLAYEQY
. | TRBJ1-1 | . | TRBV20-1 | SARVSGWTEAF
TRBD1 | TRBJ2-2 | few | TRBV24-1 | ATKGARDTGELF
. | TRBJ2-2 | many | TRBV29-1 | SAGAPYTGELF
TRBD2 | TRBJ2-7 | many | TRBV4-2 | ASSQDRWEGSYEQY